The 20 T cell receptor beta chains in this list originate from one sample, sequenced in a study of blood T cell repertoires in COVID-19. Sequencing was performed with immunoSEQ multiplex PCR; in TCRdb, only in-frame clones are kept and a portion is missing. In the table there are about 440,000 clones, 70% to 90% of which are singletons. Sequencing used PBMCs or T cells enriched from blood (not recorded which). The receptors stem from a woman younger than 35 with acute COVID-19.

This clone was counted only a few times. The chain is built from TRBV12-3 or TRBV12-4 and TRBJ1-5, with D perhaps TRBD1 (5 bases). The CDR3 consists of 12 residues. Trimming pared 4 bases from V and 5 bases from J, leaving 6 bases between. The CDR3 bases are TGTGCCAGCAGTTCGACAGATCAGCCCCAGCATTTT. Protein product: CASSSTDQPQHF.

V usage is TRBV19 and J usage is TRBJ2-1, with 13 bases identical to TRBD2. This CDR3 comprises 15 residues. Germline V gene data show CDR1 as LNHDA and CDR2 as SQIVND (reference sequence). The V and J ends lost 9 bases and 4 bases, in that order; junction bases with no gene match: 6. The CDR3 is CASRTSGSGYNEQFF. CDR3 nucleotide sequence: TGTGCCAGCCGGACTAGCGGGAGTGGTTACAATGAGCAGTTCTTC.

This chain connects TRBV2 to TRBJ2-6; D uncertain. CDR1 is SNHLY, CDR2 FYNNEI, per germline. V was pared by 2 bases and J by 12 bases, with 5 bases between. CDR3 length: 11 amino acids. This CDR3 is CASSEYSVLTF. The DNA of the CDR3 is TGTGCCAGCAGTGAATACAGCGTCCTGACTTTC.

The rearrangement joins TRBV12-3 or TRBV12-4 to TRBJ2-7; the D gene is possibly TRBD1 (5 bases). This CDR3 region has 13 residues. V was pared by 2 bases and J by 3 bases, with 8 bases between. The CDR3 region is CASSLNRYYEQYF. In nucleotides, the CDR3 is TGTGCCAGCAGTTTAAACAGGTACTACGAGCAGTACTTC.

The chain employs TRBV7-3 and TRBJ2-1; perhaps TRBD1 as D (5 bases). Trimming pared 3 bases from V and 10 bases from J, leaving 19 bases between. Germline loops: CDR1 SGHTA, CDR2 FQGTGA. The CDR3 has 15 amino acids. The CDR3 sequence is CASSLFASERQEQFF. DNA for the CDR3: TGTGCCAGCAGCTTGTTTGCGAGTGAACGACAGGAGCAGTTCTTC.

The chain combines TRBV27 with TRBJ2-2; the D is unclear. The CDR3 spans 14 residues. CDR1 MNHEY and CDR2 SMNVEV come from the germline V gene (reference sequence). V was shortened by 2 bases and J by 6 bases, with 10 bases between the two germline ends. The CDR3 here is CASSLMPGPGELFF. CDR3 sequence (DNA): TGTGCCAGCAGTTTAATGCCAGGCCCCGGGGAGCTGTTTTTT.

The chain employs TRBV7-6 and TRBJ2-3, with 7 bases identical to TRBD2. This CDR3 contains 15 residues. V trimming: 8 bases; J trimming: 6 bases; junction bases outside the gene matches: 14. Germline CDR1 is SGHVS and CDR2 is FNYEAQ. CDR3: CASPTSWRESDTQYF. CDR3 DNA: TGTGCCAGCCCGACGTCTTGGCGGGAGAGCGATACGCAGTATTTT.

The chain employs TRBV30 and TRBJ2-7; a possible D gene is TRBD1 (5 bases). V was clipped by 2 bases and J by 3 bases, with 14 bases between them. This CDR3 comprises 14 residues. The germline V gene has CDR1 GTSNPN and CDR2 SVGIG (reference sequence). DNA for the CDR3: TGTGCCTGGAGTAAGGGGCCGTTAAACTACGAGCAGTACTTC. Its translation is CAWSKGPLNYEQYF.

The chain carries TRBV19 and TRBJ1-6, with 10 bases lining up with TRBD1. Trimming removed 5 bases from V and 5 bases from J; junction bases left unmatched: 6. The CDR3 loop spans 16 amino acids. CDR1 is LNHDA and CDR2 is SQIVND in the germline V gene (reference sequence). The CDR3 DNA is TGTGCCAGTAGTCCCCGACAGGGGGCCCATAATTCACCCCTCCACTTT. It translates to CASSPRQGAHNSPLHF.

V and J are TRBV6-5 and TRBJ1-2; no reliable D call. Trimming pared 2 bases from V and 2 bases from J, leaving 9 bases between. Germline CDR1 reads MNHEY; CDR2 reads SVGAGI. CDR3 length: 14 residues. CDR3 protein: CASSYRGHNYGYTF. CDR3 DNA: TGTGCCAGCAGTTACCGGGGTCACAACTATGGCTACACCTTC.

The rearrangement links TRBV7-3 to TRBJ1-1; maybe TRBD1 (5 bases). CDR3 length equals 13 residues. Germline values: CDR1 SGHTA, CDR2 FQGTGA. The V and J ends lost 3 bases and 5 bases respectively, with 10 bases between them. The CDR3 loop reads CASSFTGGTEAFF. The CDR3 DNA sequence: TGTGCCAGCAGCTTCACCGGGGGTACTGAAGCTTTCTTT. The full variable domain, its missing parts supplied by reference TRBV7-3 and TRBJ1-1, is GAGVSQTPSNKVTEKGKYVELRCDPISGHTALYWYRQSLGQGPEFLIYFQGTGAADDSGLPNDRFFAVRPEGSVSTLKIQRTERGDSAVYLCASSFTGGTEAFFGQGTRLTVV.

This chain connects TRBV29-1 to TRBJ2-3, with 7 bases matching TRBD2. This CDR3 spans 13 amino acids. Germline-derived CDR1 and CDR2 are SQVTM and ANQGSEA. Trimming at V came to 4 bases and at J to 5 bases, leaving 6 bases not matched to a gene. The CDR3 coding sequence is TGCAGCGTTGGACGCGGGAGTGGAGATACGCAGTATTTT. Its protein is CSVGRGSGDTQYF.

The CDR3 DNA follows: TGTGCCAGCTCACCGACTAGCGGGTCCACAGATACGCAGTATTTT. This encodes CASSPTSGSTDTQYF. The rearrangement uses TRBV18 and TRBJ2-3, with TRBD2 matching over 10 bases. V shed 3 bases and J 2 bases; nucleotides not matched to a gene: 2. The CDR3 has 15 amino acids. The germline V gene encodes CDR1 KGHSH and CDR2 LQKENI. The complete variable domain, with remaining parts taken from reference TRBV18 and TRBJ2-3, reads NAGVMQNPRHLVRRRGQEARLRCSPMKGHSHVYWYRQLPEEGLKFMVYLQKENIIDESGMPKERFSAEFPKEGPSILRIQQVVRGDSAAYFCASSPTSGSTDTQYFGPGTRLTVL.

The chain has TRBV25-1 and TRBJ2-7, with D possibly matching TRBD2 (6 bases). Germline V lookup: CDR1 MGHDK, CDR2 SYGVNS. Deletions cut 0 bases from V and 9 bases from J, with 9 bases between. CDR3 length equals 12 residues. This CDR3 is CASSEYGGGQYF. DNA for the CDR3: TGTGCCAGCAGTGAATATGGGGGAGGGCAGTACTTC.

The chain combines TRBV11-2 with TRBJ2-7; no firm D call. V dropped 4 bases and J dropped 6 bases, with 10 bases sitting between them. The CDR3 is 12 amino acids. From germline, CDR1 is SGHAT and CDR2 FQNNGV. CDR3 region: CASSSTPGEQYF. In DNA form, the CDR3 reads TGTGCCAGCAGCTCGACTCCTGGCGAGCAGTACTTC.

This clone was counted at least ten times. The chain couples TRBV6-4 to TRBJ2-2; TRBD2 agrees at 9 bases. V trimming: 2 bases; J trimming: 8 bases; junction bases outside the gene matches: 3. The CDR3 is made up of 14 amino acids. CDR1 and CDR2 (germline): MRHNA, SNTAGT. Here the CDR3 DNA reads TGTGCCAGCAGTGACGGTAGCGGGAGTGGGGAGCTGTTTTTT. The encoded protein is CASSDGSGSGELFF.

The rearrangement uses TRBV9 and TRBJ1-2; D remains ambiguous. Trimming left V 0 bases short and J 9 bases short, with 6 bases between. The germline V gene has CDR1 SGDLS and CDR2 YYNGEE. The CDR3 runs 11 residues. The CDR3 DNA reads TGTGCCAGCAGCGTAGATCGTCGCTACACCTTC. Protein product: CASSVDRRYTF.

This rearrangement joins TRBV6-5 to TRBJ1-1, with TRBD1 identical over 9 bases. Germline V gene sequence: CDR1 MNHEY, CDR2 SVGAGI. V gave up 6 bases and J gave up 1 base; unmatched junction bases: 6. This CDR3 comprises 15 residues. CDR3 sequence (DNA): TGTGCCAGCAGATCGGGACAGGGACCGAACACTGAAGCTTTCTTT. Translation gives CASRSGQGPNTEAFF.

The V and J genes are TRBV4-1 and TRBJ2-4; 10 positions agree with TRBD1. The germline gives CDR1 MGHRA, CDR2 YSYEKL. V shed 5 bases and J 6 bases; nucleotides not matched to a gene: 13. The CDR3 spans 17 residues. The CDR3 sequence is CASSTGQGGVARNIQYF. The CDR3 region has the DNA TGCGCCAGCAGCACCGGACAGGGGGGTGTCGCAAGAAACATTCAGTACTTC.

V gene TRBV4-1 combines with J gene TRBJ1-1; the match to TRBD1 covers 7 bases. The V gene end was trimmed by 3 bases and the J gene end by 3 bases; junction bases not matched to a gene: 4. Germline V gives CDR1 MGHRA, CDR2 YSYEKL. The CDR3 consists of 14 residues. This CDR3 reads CASSHTTGDTEAFF. The CDR3 DNA reads TGCGCCAGCAGCCACACCACAGGGGACACTGAAGCTTTCTTT.